The rows below give T cell receptor beta chains drawn from one sample of a study of OX40 agonist ivuxolimab in advanced cancers. Sequencing was performed with immunoSEQ multiplex PCR; in TCRdb, only in-frame clones are kept and a portion is missing. The sample lists about 45,000 clones, approximately 80% occurring once. Sequencing used CD4+ or CD8+ T cells sorted from blood, obtained in a trial of the OX40 agonist ivuxolimab. These receptors were taken from an adult with an advanced solid tumor such as melanoma, head and neck, liver or kidney cancer. Both conserved end residues are part of each CDR3. Each record gives: J gene, clone size, D gene, V gene, CDR3 DNA, CDR3 protein. D genes are given only for firm matches. Expanded clones are given a class, and other clones once, few, many or no size at all.

TRBJ1-1 | NA | NA | TRBV4-2 | TGTGCCAGCAGCCCAACGGCCGGTCTGGAGGGCGCTGAAGCTTTCTTT | CASSPTAGLEGAEAFF
TRBJ2-2 | NA | NA | TRBV2 | TGTGCCAGCAGCCCCGGGACACCTGTAAACACCGGGGAGCTGTTTTTT | CASSPGTPVNTGELFF
TRBJ2-5 | NA | NA | TRBV6-6 | TGTGCCAGCAGTCACGAATCCGGCGGAGGGACCCAGTACTTC | CASSHESGGGTQYF
TRBJ1-1 | NA | TRBD1 | TRBV19 | TGTGCCAGTAGTCTCGGACAGGGCCTGAACACTGAAGCTTTCTTT | CASSLGQGLNTEAFF
TRBJ1-1 | few | NA | TRBV10-3 | TGTGCCATCAGCCACAGGGCCACTGAAGCTTTCTTT | CAISHRATEAFF
TRBJ2-7 | NA | TRBD1 | TRBV6-1 | TGTGCCAGCAGTGAGGGACAGGGCCCCTCCTACGAGCAGTACTTC | CASSEGQGPSYEQYF
TRBJ2-3 | NA | NA | TRBV28 | TGTGCCAGCAGTTTATTGGACAGCACAGATACGCAGTATTTT | CASSLLDSTDTQYF
TRBJ2-7 | NA | TRBD2 | TRBV6-5 | TGTGCCAGCAGCCTGGGTAGCGGGGGGGCCTACGAGCAGTACTTC | CASSLGSGGAYEQYF
TRBJ2-7 | NA | TRBD1 | TRBV28 | TGTGCCAGCAGATCGACAGGGGCTCGTTACGAGCAGTACTTC | CASRSTGARYEQYF
TRBJ1-1 | NA | NA | TRBV29-1 | TGCAGCGTTGTCGCGACAGACGCTGAAGCTTTCTTT | CSVVATDAEAFF
TRBJ2-5 | NA | TRBD1 | TRBV5-1 | TGCGCCAGCAGCTTGGATTGGACAGGGGGAATGGGGGAGACCCAGTACTTC | CASSLDWTGGMGETQYF
TRBJ1-1 | NA | NA | TRBV19 | TGTGCCAGTAGTATGGGTGCCACTGAAGCTTTCTTT | CASSMGATEAFF
TRBJ1-2 | NA | NA | TRBV6-5 | TGTGCCAGCAGCCCCGCCGAAGGGAGCTATGGCTACACCTTC | CASSPAEGSYGYTF
TRBJ1-1 | once | NA | TRBV11-3 | TGTGCCAGCAGTCGCTACAGGTCCACTGAAGCTTTCTTT | CASSRYRSTEAFF
TRBJ1-5 | NA | NA | TRBV19 | TGTGCCAGTAGTATTTTGGGGCAGGGAGGAGTTCGGCCCCAGCATTTT | CASSILGQGGVRPQHF
TRBJ2-2 | NA | NA | TRBV5-4 | TGTGCCAGCAGCTTGGCCGCCGGGACCGGGGAGCTGTTTTTT | CASSLAAGTGELFF
TRBJ2-5 | NA | TRBD1 | TRBV7-9 | TGTGCCAGCAGCGTCTCCCGACCCGGACAGGGAGGTTGGGAGACCCAGTACTTC | CASSVSRPGQGGWETQYF
TRBJ2-3 | once | NA | TRBV11-2 | TGTGCCAGCAGCTTAGAGGCTAGGCCTTTCACAGATACGCAGTATTTT | CASSLEARPFTDTQYF
TRBJ2-7 | NA | NA | TRBV18 | TGTGCCAGCTCCCCCGGGGCACAGGATTCCTACGAGCAGTACTTC | CASSPGAQDSYEQYF
TRBJ1-1 | NA | NA | TRBV12-5 | TGTGCTAGTGGCCTCGGACTTTTAGAAGCTTTCTTT | CASGLGLLEAFF
TRBJ2-7 | NA | NA | TRBV2 | TGTGCCAGCAGTGCAGAAATAGAGCAGTACTTC | CASSAEIEQYF
TRBJ2-5 | NA | NA | TRBV15 | TGTGCCACCAGCTCCCCCCCCGGGCAGGGTGAGACCCAGTACTTC | CATSSPPGQGETQYF
TRBJ2-1 | once | NA | TRBV7-2 | TGTGCCAGCAGCTTATACCAGGGTGGTCTCCTCAATGAGCAGTTCTTC | CASSLYQGGLLNEQFF
TRBJ2-1 | NA | TRBD2 | TRBV5-8 | TGTGCCAGCAGCTTGGCCAACGCGGTAGCGGGAGGGGATGAGCAGTTCTTC | CASSLANAVAGGDEQFF
TRBJ1-1 | NA | TRBD1 | TRBV19 | TGTGCCAGTAGTAGGGGGACAGGGGAGACTGAAGCTTTCTTT | CASSRGTGETEAFF
TRBJ2-7 | NA | TRBD2 | TRBV23-1 | TGCGCCAGACGGGGGGAGACCCCTCACTCCTACGAGCAGTACTTC | CARRGETPHSYEQYF
TRBJ2-7 | NA | TRBD1 | TRBV14 | TGTGCCAGCAGCCATCCTGGGACAGGACTTTCCTACGAGCAGTACTTC | CASSHPGTGLSYEQYF
TRBJ1-5 | few | NA | TRBV7-6 | TGTGCCAGCAGCTTAGGAGGGGTCCAGCCCCAGCATTTT | CASSLGGVQPQHF
TRBJ2-1 | NA | NA | TRBV27 | TGTGCCAGCAGTTCGGGGGCGCTGAAGCAGTTCTTC | CASSSGALKQFF
TRBJ2-1 | NA | TRBD2 | TRBV7-9 | TGTGCCACCCCACCCCCTTTCCAGCGGGGGGCCTACAATGAGCAGTTCTTC | CATPPPFQRGAYNEQFF
TRBJ1-6 | NA | TRBD1 | TRBV6-1 | TGTGCCAGCAGTGAGGCAGGGGGTTCAAATTCACCCCTCCACTTT | CASSEAGGSNSPLHF
TRBJ1-3 | NA | TRBD1 | TRBV28 | TGTGCCAGCAGTTTATTCCACGGGACAGGAGTTTTCTCTGGAAACACCATATATTTT | CASSLFHGTGVFSGNTIYF
TRBJ2-5 | few | TRBD1 | TRBV7-9 | TGTGCCAGCAGGGGTCTCGGGACAGCGTACTTC | CASRGLGTAYF
TRBJ2-7 | NA | NA | TRBV11-3 | TGTGCCAGCAGCTTAGCGGGGAGTTCCTACGAGCAGTACTTC | CASSLAGSSYEQYF
TRBJ1-5 | NA | NA | TRBV5-1 | TGCGCCAGCAGCGAACGGGGGGATCAGCCCCAGCATTTT | CASSERGDQPQHF
TRBJ1-2 | NA | NA | TRBV11-3 | TGTGCCAGCAGCTTAGTATTCGGGTCCCATAACTATGGCTACACCTTC | CASSLVFGSHNYGYTF
TRBJ1-2 | NA | NA | TRBV4-1 | TGCGCCAGCAGCCAAGATAGGACGACGGGTTACTTTGGCTACACCTTC | CASSQDRTTGYFGYTF
TRBJ1-2 | NA | TRBD1 | TRBV6-4 | TGTGCCAGCAGTCCGGGACAGGGGGCACTCTATGGCTACACCTTC | CASSPGQGALYGYTF
TRBJ1-1 | NA | NA | TRBV27 | TGTGCCAGCAGTTTGGGGGGATTCACTGAAGCTTTCTTT | CASSLGGFTEAFF
TRBJ2-1 | NA | NA | TRBV5-4 | TGTGCCAGCAGCTGGATAACAAGCGATGAGCAGTTCTTC | CASSWITSDEQFF
TRBJ2-1 | once | TRBD1 | TRBV4-1 | TGCGCCAGCAGCCAGGGACAGGAGGGATACAATGAGCAGTTCTTC | CASSQGQEGYNEQFF
TRBJ1-1 | NA | NA | TRBV25-1 | TGTGCCAGCAGTGAAGCGGGGAACACTGAAGCTTTCTTT | CASSEAGNTEAFF
TRBJ2-1 | NA | TRBD2 | TRBV27 | TGTGCCAGCAGTTCGGGACTAGCGGGAGGGGGCTCCTACAATGAGCAGTTCTTC | CASSSGLAGGGSYNEQFF
TRBJ2-5 | NA | NA | TRBV7-2 | TGTGCCAGCAGCTTAGTAGGGGGGCTAGAGACCCAGTACTTC | CASSLVGGLETQYF
TRBJ1-1 | NA | NA | TRBV6-5 | TGTGCCAGCCACCGGGGGGAGGGTTATACTGAAGCTTTCTTT | CASHRGEGYTEAFF
TRBJ2-2 | few | TRBD1 | TRBV29-1 | TGCAGCGTTGTCCTAAGACAGGGGGCCGGGGAGCTGTTTTTT | CSVVLRQGAGELFF
TRBJ1-1 | NA | NA | TRBV5-4 | TGTGCCAGCAGCTTGGAAGCAGGGTCGATGACTGAAGCTTTCTTT | CASSLEAGSMTEAFF
TRBJ1-1 | few | TRBD1 | TRBV27 | TGTGCCAGCAGTTACACAGGGGCCGCTGAAGCTTTCTTT | CASSYTGAAEAFF
TRBJ1-1 | NA | NA | TRBV6-5 | TGTGCCAGCAGTTACACCGCATACACTGAAGCTTTCTTT | CASSYTAYTEAFF
TRBJ2-3 | NA | TRBD2 | TRBV28 | TGTGCCAGCTCCACCGGACTAGCGGGATACACAGATACGCAGTATTTT | CASSTGLAGYTDTQYF
TRBJ2-7 | NA | NA | TRBV7-6 | TGTGCCAGCACCTTGTCAGACACCTTCGGAGACGAGCAGTACTTC | CASTLSDTFGDEQYF
TRBJ2-3 | NA | TRBD2 | TRBV13 | TGTGCCAGCAGCAGACTAGCGGGGGGGAGCACAGATACGCAGTATTTT | CASSRLAGGSTDTQYF
TRBJ2-3 | NA | NA | TRBV19 | TGTGCCAGTAGTTGGAGGGCCATTCCCACAGATACGCAGTATTTT | CASSWRAIPTDTQYF
TRBJ2-2 | few | NA | TRBV28 | TGTGCCACGGAAACGGGGACGCTTACCACCGGGGAGCTGTTTTTT | CATETGTLTTGELFF
TRBJ1-4 | NA | NA | TRBV28 | TGTGCCAGCAGTCCCCCAGGAAGGGGCACGGGTGAAAAACTGTTTTTT | CASSPPGRGTGEKLFF
TRBJ2-5 | NA | TRBD2 | TRBV7-9 | TGTGCCAGCAGCCCGAGACTAGCGGGGGGCCAAGAGACCCAGTACTTC | CASSPRLAGGQETQYF
TRBJ1-6 | NA | NA | TRBV5-1 | TGCGCCAGCAGCTTGAAACGGGTACGTAGCAATTCACCCCTCCACTTT | CASSLKRVRSNSPLHF
TRBJ1-5 | NA | NA | TRBV19 | TGTGCCAGTAGTATGTTTTCGGCGGTTAGCAATCAGCCCCAGCATTTT | CASSMFSAVSNQPQHF
TRBJ2-7 | NA | TRBD1 | TRBV13 | TGTGCCAGCAGCTTAAGAGGGGGCGAGTACGAGCAGTACTTC | CASSLRGGEYEQYF
TRBJ2-7 | NA | NA | TRBV11-3 | TGTGCCAGCAGCTATAACGAGCAGTACTTC | CASSYNEQYF